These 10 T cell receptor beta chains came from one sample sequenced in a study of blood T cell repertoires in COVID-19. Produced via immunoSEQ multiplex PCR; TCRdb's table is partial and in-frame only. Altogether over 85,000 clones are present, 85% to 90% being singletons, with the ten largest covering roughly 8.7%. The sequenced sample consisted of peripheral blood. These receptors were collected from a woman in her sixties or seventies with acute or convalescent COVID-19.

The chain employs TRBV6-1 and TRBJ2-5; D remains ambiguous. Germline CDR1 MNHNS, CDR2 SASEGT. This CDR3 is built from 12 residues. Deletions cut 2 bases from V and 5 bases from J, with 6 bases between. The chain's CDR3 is CASSELPETQYF. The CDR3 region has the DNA TGTGCCAGCAGTGAACTCCCGGAGACCCAGTACTTC.

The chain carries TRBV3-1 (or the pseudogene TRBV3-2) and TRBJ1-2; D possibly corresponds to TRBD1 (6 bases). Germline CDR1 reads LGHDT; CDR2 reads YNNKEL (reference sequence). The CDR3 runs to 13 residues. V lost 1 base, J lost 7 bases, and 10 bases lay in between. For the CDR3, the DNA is TGTGCCAGCAGCCAAGGAAGGGGGGGTGGCTACACCTTC. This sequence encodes CASSQGRGGGYTF.

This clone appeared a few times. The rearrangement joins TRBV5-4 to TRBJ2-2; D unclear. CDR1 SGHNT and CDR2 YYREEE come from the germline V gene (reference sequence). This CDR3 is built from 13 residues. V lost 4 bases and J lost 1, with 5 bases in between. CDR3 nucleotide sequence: TGTGCCAGCAGCCCCGTGAACACCGGGGAGCTGTTTTTT. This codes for CASSPVNTGELFF.

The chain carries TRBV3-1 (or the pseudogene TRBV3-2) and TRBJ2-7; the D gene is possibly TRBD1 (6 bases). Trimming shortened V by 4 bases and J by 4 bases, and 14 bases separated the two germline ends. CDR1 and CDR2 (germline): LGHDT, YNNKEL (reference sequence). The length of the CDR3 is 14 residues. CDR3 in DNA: TGTGCCAGCAGCCGAATGGACAGCAAGTACGAGCAGTACTTC. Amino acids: CASSRMDSKYEQYF.

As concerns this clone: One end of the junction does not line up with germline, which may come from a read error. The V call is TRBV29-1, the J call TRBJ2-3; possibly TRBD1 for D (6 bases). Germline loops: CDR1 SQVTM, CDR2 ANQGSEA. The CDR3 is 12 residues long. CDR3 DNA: TGCAGCGTTCTGACAGGCACTGATACGCAGTATTTT. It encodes CSVLTGTDTQYF.

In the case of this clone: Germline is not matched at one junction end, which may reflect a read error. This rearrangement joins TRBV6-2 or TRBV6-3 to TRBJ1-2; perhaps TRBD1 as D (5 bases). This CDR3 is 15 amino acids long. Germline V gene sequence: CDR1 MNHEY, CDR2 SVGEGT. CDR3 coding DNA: TGTGCCAGCAGTTACACCATCGACAGACACTATGACTACACCTTC. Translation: CASSYTIDRHYDYTF.

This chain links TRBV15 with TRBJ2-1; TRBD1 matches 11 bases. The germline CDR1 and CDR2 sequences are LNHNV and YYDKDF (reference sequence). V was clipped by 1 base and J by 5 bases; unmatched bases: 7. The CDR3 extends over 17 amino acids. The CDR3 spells CATSRARTGGAHNEQFF. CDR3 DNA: TGTGCCACCAGCAGAGCAAGGACAGGGGGCGCCCACAATGAGCAGTTCTTC.

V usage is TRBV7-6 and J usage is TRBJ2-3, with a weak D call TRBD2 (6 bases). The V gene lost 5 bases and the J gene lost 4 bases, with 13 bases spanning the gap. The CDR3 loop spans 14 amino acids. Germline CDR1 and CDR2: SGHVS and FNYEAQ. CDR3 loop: CASSPHWGADTQYF. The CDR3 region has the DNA TGTGCCAGCAGCCCCCATTGGGGGGCAGATACGCAGTATTTT. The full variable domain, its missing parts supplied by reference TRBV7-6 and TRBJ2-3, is GAGVSQSPRYKVTKRGQDVALRCDPISGHVSLYWYRQALGQGPEFLTYFNYEAQQDKSGLPNDRFSAERPEGSISTLTIQRTEQRDSAMYRCASSPHWGADTQYFGPGTRLTVL.

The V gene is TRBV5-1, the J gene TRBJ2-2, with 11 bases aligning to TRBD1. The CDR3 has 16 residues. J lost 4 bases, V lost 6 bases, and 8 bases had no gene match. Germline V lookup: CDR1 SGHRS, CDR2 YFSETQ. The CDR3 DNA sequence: TGCGCCAGCATGACCCCCGGGACAGGGGGCACCGGGGAGCTGTTTTTT. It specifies CASMTPGTGGTGELFF.

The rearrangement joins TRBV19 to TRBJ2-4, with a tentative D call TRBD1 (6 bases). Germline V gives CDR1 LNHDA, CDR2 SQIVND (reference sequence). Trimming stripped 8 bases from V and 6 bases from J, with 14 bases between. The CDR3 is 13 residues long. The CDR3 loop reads CASSDRQTNIQYF. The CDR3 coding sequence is TGTGCCAGTTCGGACAGACAAACAAACATTCAGTACTTC.